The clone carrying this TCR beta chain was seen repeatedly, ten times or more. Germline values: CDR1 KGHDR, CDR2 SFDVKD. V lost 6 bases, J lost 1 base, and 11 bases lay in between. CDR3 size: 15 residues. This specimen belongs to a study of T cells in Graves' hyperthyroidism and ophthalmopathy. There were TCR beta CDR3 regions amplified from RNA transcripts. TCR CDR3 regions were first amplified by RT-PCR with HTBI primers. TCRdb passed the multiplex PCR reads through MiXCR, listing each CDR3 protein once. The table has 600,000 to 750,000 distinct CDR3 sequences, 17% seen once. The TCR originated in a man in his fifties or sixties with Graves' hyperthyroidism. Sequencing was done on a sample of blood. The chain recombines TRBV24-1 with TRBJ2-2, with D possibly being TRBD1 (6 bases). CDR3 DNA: TGTGCCACCAGTAGCCCGACAGGGAACACCGGGGAGCTGTTTTTT. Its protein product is CATSSPTGNTGELFF.